This T cell receptor (beta chain) was retrieved from a study of blood T cells in healthy people across ages. Study details: About one barcoded beta molecule per two T cells was captured by template switching. Study-wide findings and caveats: Possibly, changes in expanded clonotypes were confounded because donor CMV status was unknown.

PCR was performed a second time for about 6 to 12 cycles using a sample-barcoded 5' primer and a J-beta primer mix. TCRdb called the 5' RACE reads again in MiXCR, with one record for every CDR3 protein. The table has about 1.8 million distinct CDR3 sequences, just under 50% seen once; the top ten hold 2.1%. Remarks on this clonotype: Antigen unknown.

Total RNA extracted from each sample amounted to at least 6 micrograms. CDR3 length: 18 amino acids. Germline trimming cut 4 bases from V and 2 bases from J; bases unmatched to any gene: 11. The V gene's germline CDR1 is SGHTA and CDR2 FQGNSA. This chain uses TRBV7-2 with TRBJ2-5; 12 bases map to TRBD2. The source is a woman aged 40 to 50 in good health. Sequencing input: blood. CDR3 in DNA: TGTGCCAGCAGCTACTCCTTAGGACTAGCGGGGAAACAAGAGACCCAGTACTTC. Its protein is CASSYSLGLAGKQETQYF. The variable domain in full, completed from reference TRBV7-2 and TRBJ2-5, reads GAGVSQSPSNKVTEKGKDVELRCDPISGHTALYWYRQSLGQGLEFLIYFQGNSAPDKSGLPSDRFSAERTGGSVSTLTIQRTQQEDSAVYLCASSYSLGLAGKQETQYFGPGTRLLVL.